Shown below are 14 T cell receptor beta chains from a single sample sequenced in a study of long-term antiretroviral therapy in people with HIV. This was the immunoSEQ v3.0 assay at survey level. Profiling relied on immunoSEQ multiplex PCR, and the TCRdb table lists in-frame clones only, not all of them. The table lists 28,000 or so clones, roughly 73% of them singletons. The material sequenced was unsorted PBMCs, taken 1.5 years before starting antiretroviral therapy. The receptors come from a man aged 18 to 30 with HIV.

The chain recombines TRBV18 with TRBJ2-1; D is possibly TRBD1 (6 bases). Trimming took off 6 bases at V and 6 bases at J, with 18 bases between the two ends. Germline CDR1 and CDR2: KGHSH and LQKENI. This CDR3 has 15 residues. The CDR3 loop is CASSLDRPLSNEQFF. The CDR3 bases are TGTGCCAGCTCCCTCGACAGGCCCCTTTCCAATGAGCAGTTCTTC.

This sequence joins TRBV19 and TRBJ2-7, with a possible D match to TRBD1 (6 bases). The CDR3 is 14 amino acids. Looked up from germline, CDR1 is LNHDA and CDR2 is SQIVND (reference sequence). V dropped 3 bases and J dropped 5 bases, with 14 bases sitting between them. CDR3 protein: CASSIGSGEHEQYF. CDR3 coding DNA: TGTGCCAGTAGTATCGGCTCAGGGGAGCACGAGCAGTACTTC.

The chain carries TRBV9 and TRBJ2-3, with a possible D match to TRBD1 (5 bases). The CDR3 runs 15 residues. From germline, CDR1 is SGDLS and CDR2 YYNGEE. V was clipped by 1 base and J by 5 bases, with 14 bases between them. For the CDR3, the DNA is TGTGCCAGCAGCGTAAGTGGGGCCCCGCGAGATACGCAGTATTTT. Translation gives CASSVSGAPRDTQYF.

The chain employs TRBV19 and TRBJ1-2; D is unresolved. Looked up from germline, CDR1 is LNHDA and CDR2 is SQIVND (reference sequence). The CDR3 has 13 amino acids. V dropped 3 bases and J dropped 2 bases, with 7 bases sitting between them. As DNA, the CDR3 is TGTGCCAGTAGTATCGGACGGAACTATGGCTACACCTTC. Translating it yields CASSIGRNYGYTF.

This rearrangement joins TRBV30 to TRBJ1-1; possibly TRBD1 for D (5 bases). This CDR3 has 11 amino acids. Trimming cost V 5 bases and J 10 bases, with 14 bases left between them. The germline V gene has CDR1 GTSNPN and CDR2 SVGIG (reference sequence). CDR3 bases: TGTGCCTGGGCAGGGTCTGGGAGAGCTTTCTTT. This translates into CAWAGSGRAFF.

The genes are TRBV12-5 and TRBJ1-1, with D perhaps TRBD1 (6 bases). Trimming shortened V by 5 bases and J by 4 bases, and 8 bases separated the two germline ends. There are 12 residues in the CDR3. Germline V gene lookup returns CDR1 LGHNT and CDR2 FRNRAP. CDR3 residues: CASGQGITEAFF. CDR3 nucleotides: TGTGCTAGTGGTCAGGGGATCACTGAAGCTTTCTTT.

V is TRBV9 and J is TRBJ2-1, with 8 bases that match TRBD2. The CDR3 spans 15 residues. V lost 0 bases, J lost 5 bases, and 4 bases stayed unmatched. Germline-derived CDR1 and CDR2 are SGDLS and YYNGEE. CDR3 in amino acids: CASSVGGGPDNEQFF. For the CDR3, the DNA is TGTGCCAGCAGCGTAGGCGGGGGGCCCGACAATGAGCAGTTCTTC.

This clone was seen a few times. The chain is built from TRBV9 and TRBJ1-2, with D tentatively TRBD1 (6 bases). The V gene lost 3 bases and the J gene lost 3 bases, with 6 bases spanning the gap. Germline CDR1 SGDLS, CDR2 YYNGEE. CDR3 length: 12 residues. The CDR3 DNA reads as TGTGCCAGCAGCGAGGGGGACTATGGCTACACCTTC. Protein: CASSEGDYGYTF. Full variable domain (missing parts from reference TRBV9 and TRBJ1-2): DSGVTQTPKHLITATGQRVTLRCSPRSGDLSVYWYQQSLDQGLQFLIQYYNGEERAKGNILERFSAQQFPDLHSELNLSSLELGDSALYFCASSEGDYGYTFGSGTRLTVV.

The rearrangement uses TRBV7-9 and TRBJ1-1, with 8 bases matching TRBD1. The CDR3 sequence is 14 residues long. The V gene end was trimmed by 6 bases and the J gene end by 5 bases; junction bases not matched to a gene: 8. The germline V gene has CDR1 SEHNR and CDR2 FQNEAQ (reference sequence). The DNA of the CDR3 is TGTGCCAGCAGTTACAGGGGGGGAGTAACTGAAGCTTTCTTT. This encodes CASSYRGGVTEAFF.

V gene TRBV5-4 combines with J gene TRBJ2-3, with a possible D match to TRBD1 (5 bases). CDR3 size: 15 residues. Between the trimmed V and J ends, which lost 2 bases and 2 bases, there was a span of 12 bases. Germline CDR1 is SGHNT and CDR2 is YYREEE (reference sequence). CDR3 DNA sequence: TGTGCCAGCAGCTTTTGGTGGGGCCCCACAGATACGCAGTATTTT. Its translation: CASSFWWGPTDTQYF.

The rearrangement uses TRBV9 and TRBJ1-6; D is undetermined. The germline V gene has CDR1 SGDLS and CDR2 YYNGEE. Trimming took off 0 bases at V and 7 bases at J, with 8 bases between the two ends. The CDR3 covers 14 residues. CDR3 residues: CASSVEGSNSPLHF. In DNA, the CDR3 is TGTGCCAGCAGCGTAGAGGGATCCAATTCACCCCTCCACTTT.

V usage is TRBV27 and J usage is TRBJ2-6; no firm D call. V was cut by 6 bases and J by 5 bases, with 14 bases left in between. This CDR3 has 15 amino acids. Germline values: CDR1 MNHEY, CDR2 SMNVEV (reference sequence). CDR3: CASSVGPSRANVLTF. The CDR3 nucleotides read TGTGCCAGCAGCGTAGGGCCTTCCCGGGCCAACGTCCTGACTTTC.

The gene calls are TRBV5-5 and TRBJ2-7; 8 nucleotides agree with TRBD1. The J segment lost 3 bases and the V segment lost 4 bases, leaving 3 bases of the junction unmatched. Germline CDR1 is SGHKS and CDR2 is YYEKEE (reference sequence). The CDR3 is made up of 13 amino acids. The CDR3 protein is CASSTGQGYEQYF. CDR3 nucleotides: TGTGCCAGCAGCACCGGACAGGGCTACGAGCAGTACTTC.

The chain is built from TRBV28 and TRBJ1-5, with D possibly being TRBD1 (6 bases). The CDR3 runs 16 residues. Trimming shortened V by 2 bases and J by 1 base, and 12 bases separated the two germline ends. The germline V gene encodes CDR1 MDHEN and CDR2 SYDVKM. The CDR3 reads CASSLRPGTSNQPQHF. CDR3 coding DNA: TGTGCCAGCAGTTTACGCCCAGGGACAAGCAATCAGCCCCAGCATTTT.